Included here is one T cell receptor beta chain sequence, with context. Its antigen remains unidentified. This sample stems from a study of shared clonotypes between healthy human individuals. Whole-study findings and limits: Clonotype sharing among donors was expected to depend on sequencing depth.

The investigators split CD4+ cells into a CD45RA+ naive subset and a CD45RA-negative memory subset. Sequenced by immunoSEQ multiplex PCR; TCRdb stores in-frame clones only, minus some. The sample contains over a million clones, approximately 98% of which appear only once. The germline gives CDR1 WSHSY, CDR2 SAAADI. Trimming shortened V by 3 bases and J by 0 bases, and 15 bases separated the two germline ends. The CDR3 is made up of 16 amino acids. The chain combines TRBV10-2 with TRBJ2-7, with TRBD2 as a possible D gene (6 bases). The receptor was derived from a man aged 25 to 40 in good health. Material: naive CD4+ T cells sorted from blood. Subset here: CD45RA+ positively selected. The CDR3 region is CASSDPPGGPSYEQYF. The DNA for the CDR3 is TGCGCCAGCAGTGACCCCCCCGGGGGTCCCTCCTACGAGCAGTACTTC.